These T cell receptor beta chains were read from a single sample in a study of response to subunit inactivated influenza vaccine. TCRdb re-called the RT-PCR reads with MiXCR, one entry per CDR3 protein. This table has more than 200,000 distinct CDR3 sequences, 12% appearing once. This sample comprised non-naive T cells sorted from PBMCs, obtained 14 to 15 days before vaccination. The source of these receptors is a man aged 50-59 years who received an inactivated influenza vaccine. Each CDR3 is given with its conserved first and last residue. D genes are given only for firm matches. Some rows mark clone size as missing; the rest say once, few, many or name a class of expanded clone.

NA	TRBV14	TRBJ2-1	NA	CASSQAGWLNNEQFF	TGTGCCAGCAGCCAGGCGGGGTGGTTAAACAATGAGCAGTTCTTC
NA	TRBV10-3	TRBJ1-2	few	CAISGAGYDYTF	TGTGCCATCTCTGGGGCAGGGTATGACTACACCTTC
TRBD2	TRBV10-3	TRBJ2-3	many	CAISEASGRVGTDTQYF	TGTGCCATCAGTGAGGCTAGCGGAAGGGTGGGCACAGATACGCAGTATTTT
NA	TRBV5-1	TRBJ1-2	few	CASSLGLGDYGYTF	TGCGCCAGCAGCTTGGGACTGGGGGACTATGGCTACACCTTC
NA	TRBV20-1	TRBJ2-3	few	CSARLGSDTQYF	TGCAGTGCGCGTCTGGGGTCAGATACGCAGTATTTT
TRBD1	TRBV7-2	TRBJ2-7	NA	CASSLGRQGFVYEQYF	TGTGCCAGCAGCTTAGGAAGACAGGGTTTCGTCTACGAGCAGTACTTC
NA	TRBV27	TRBJ1-1	NA	CASSSLAHLGRAAILNTEAFF	TGTGCCAGCAGTTCCTTAGCGCACTTGGGGCGGGCGGCGATCCTGAACACTGAAGCTTTCTTT
NA	TRBV5-6	TRBJ2-2	many	CASSLDRDLLTGELFF	TGTGCCAGCAGCTTGGACAGGGACCTTCTAACCGGGGAGCTGTTTTTT
TRBD1	TRBV12-3/TRBV12-4	TRBJ2-5	many	CASSTQGQGSGETQYF	TGTGCCAGCAGTACCCAGGGACAGGGATCGGGAGAGACCCAGTACTTC
TRBD2	TRBV20-1	TRBJ2-4	few	CSRPGLTIRGDGIQYF	TGCAGTCGACCGGGACTAACGATTCGGGGTGATGGCATTCAGTACTTC
NA	TRBV3-1	TRBJ2-1	NA	CASRLTGTLSNNEQFF	TGTGCCAGCAGGTTGACCGGGACCCTCTCTAACAATGAGCAGTTCTTC
NA	TRBV11-2	TRBJ2-1	many	CASSLFVSYNEQFF	TGTGCCAGCAGCTTATTTGTCTCCTACAATGAGCAGTTCTTC
NA	TRBV3-1	TRBJ2-1	many	CASSQVSSNEQFF	TGTGCCAGCAGCCAAGTTTCCAGCAATGAGCAGTTCTTC
NA	TRBV7-9	TRBJ2-1	few	CASSLFTGRSYNEQFF	TGTGCCAGCAGCCTATTTACAGGGAGGTCCTACAATGAGCAGTTCTTC
TRBD2	TRBV20-1	TRBJ2-1	many	CSARDIREGRNEQFF	TGCAGTGCTAGAGATATACGGGAGGGCCGCAATGAGCAGTTCTTC
TRBD1	TRBV5-1	TRBJ1-2	NA	CASSLGTGGGGYTF	TGCGCCAGCAGCTTGGGGACAGGGGGCGGTGGCTACACCTTC
TRBD1	TRBV5-1	TRBJ1-2	many	CASSSTGAYYGYTF	TGCGCCAGCAGCTCGACAGGGGCGTACTATGGCTACACCTTC
TRBD1	TRBV30	TRBJ2-7	few	CAWSGGQSSSYEQYF	TGTGCCTGGAGTGGGGGACAGTCAAGCTCCTACGAGCAGTACTTC
NA	TRBV10-2	TRBJ1-1	NA	CASSGGNTEAFF	TGCGCCAGCAGTGGGGGGAACACTGAAGCTTTCTTT
NA	TRBV29-1	TRBJ2-7	many	CSARDGPYEQYF	TGCAGCGCCAGGGACGGACCCTACGAGCAGTACTTC
TRBD2	TRBV2	TRBJ2-1	many	CASRETSGSFNEQFF	TGTGCCAGCAGGGAAACTAGCGGGAGTTTTAATGAGCAGTTCTTC
TRBD1	TRBV29-1	TRBJ1-5	many	CSVEKDRGSPQHF	TGCAGCGTTGAAAAGGACAGGGGGTCGCCCCAGCATTTT
TRBD2	TRBV6-1	TRBJ2-5	many	CASSRTSGRGETQYF	TGTGCCAGCAGTCGGACTAGCGGGAGGGGAGAGACCCAGTACTTC
NA	TRBV5-1	TRBJ2-1	many	CASSLALVGPSNEQFF	TGCGCCAGCAGCTTAGCCTTGGTCGGCCCTAGCAATGAGCAGTTCTTC
NA	TRBV9	TRBJ2-5	few	CASSPGLGGQETQYF	TGTGCCAGCAGCCCGGGGCTAGGGGGTCAAGAGACCCAGTACTTC
TRBD2	TRBV20-1	TRBJ2-5	few	CSAPKRGGIRETQYF	TGCAGTGCTCCCAAGCGGGGGGGAATTCGGGAGACCCAGTACTTC
TRBD2	TRBV28	TRBJ2-1	NA	CASSQTSGTYEQFF	TGTGCCAGCAGTCAGACTAGCGGGACCTATGAGCAGTTCTTC
TRBD1	TRBV10-3	TRBJ1-3	NA	CAISPGQGQGNTIYF	TGTGCCATCAGTCCCGGACAGGGCCAAGGAAACACCATATATTTT
NA	TRBV10-3	TRBJ2-1	NA	CAISDLLRDNEQFF	TGTGCCATCAGTGACCTTCTACGGGACAATGAGCAGTTCTTC
TRBD2	TRBV5-5	TRBJ2-1	few	CASSLIAGGLYNEQFF	TGTGCCAGCAGCTTGATCGCGGGGGGGCTTTACAATGAGCAGTTCTTC
TRBD1	TRBV5-1	TRBJ1-4	few	CASSQGDSTNEKLFF	TGCGCCAGCTCACAGGGGGATTCAACTAATGAAAAACTGTTTTTT
NA	TRBV20-1	TRBJ2-7	many	CSAREWLSGVGEQYF	TGCAGTGCTAGAGAATGGTTATCGGGGGTTGGCGAGCAGTACTTC
TRBD2	TRBV12-3/TRBV12-4	TRBJ2-4	few	CASSSTAGGSKNIQYF	TGTGCCAGCAGTTCCACAGCGGGGGGGAGCAAAAACATTCAGTACTTC
NA	TRBV28	TRBJ2-5	NA	CASSLFGGEAQYF	TGTGCCAGCAGTTTATTTGGCGGGGAGGCCCAGTACTTC
TRBD2	TRBV9	TRBJ2-1	NA	CASSEGLGTYNEQFF	TGTGCCAGCAGCGAGGGACTAGGGACCTACAATGAGCAGTTCTTC
TRBD2	TRBV12-3/TRBV12-4	TRBJ2-3	many	CASSPPRLAETDTQYF	TGTGCCAGCAGTCCGCCACGACTAGCGGAGACAGATACGCAGTATTTT
TRBD2	TRBV4-2	TRBJ2-7	once	CASSQDSSGRAYEQYF	TGTGCCAGCAGCCAGGACTCTAGCGGGAGGGCCTACGAGCAGTACTTC
NA	TRBV29-1	TRBJ2-7	NA	CSVLRGYYEQYF	TGCAGCGTCCTAAGAGGGTATTACGAGCAGTACTTC
TRBD2	TRBV20-1	TRBJ2-3	NA	CSARDGGGGSDTQYF	TGCAGTGCTAGAGATGGGGGCGGGGGGTCAGATACGCAGTATTTT